These 5 T cell receptor beta chains were all obtained from the same sample, sequenced in a study of CD8+CD57+ T cells in acquired aplastic anemia. Genomic DNA templated the TCR beta VDJ and CDR3 profiling. TCRdb used MiXCR to reprocess the reads, holding one entry per CDR3 protein. The data show roughly 420,000 distinct CDR3 sequences, with about two thirds seen just once and 3% to 4.5% held by the top ten. Sample: sorted CD4+, CD8+, or CD8+CD57+ T cells (not recorded which) from PBMCs. The receptor source for this set is a human donor in good health, serving as a control.

Regarding this clonotype: The junction departs from the called germline gene at one end, perhaps through a read error. The chain uses TRBV9 and TRBJ1-1; D not resolved. Germline loops: CDR1 SGDLS, CDR2 YYNGEE. The CDR3 is 13 residues long. CDR3 coding DNA: TGCGCCAGCAGCTTGGCGACGAACACTGATGCTTTCTTT. It translates to CASSLATNTDAFF.

The chain carries TRBV20-1 and TRBJ2-3, with TRBD2 as a possible D gene (7 bases). V lost 7 bases and J lost 6, with 23 bases in between. Germline V CDR1 and CDR2: DFQATT, SNEGSKA (reference sequence). This CDR3 contains 15 residues. The DNA of the CDR3 is TGCAGTGGGGGGGGGGGGGCGGGAGTAGCGGATACGCAGTATTTT. Protein sequence: CSGGGGAGVADTQYF.

The table lists this clonotype with a count of one. This chain uses TRBV10-3 with TRBJ2-7; 8 bases align to TRBD1. The V gene's germline CDR1 is ENHRY and CDR2 SYGVKD. The CDR3 is made up of 14 amino acids. The V gene end was trimmed by 4 bases and the J gene end by 9 bases; junction bases not matched to a gene: 11. The CDR3 here is CAISGGQGPDTQYF. In DNA, the CDR3 is TGTGCCATCAGTGGCGGACAGGGACCGGACACGCAGTACTTC.

V and J are TRBV7-6 and TRBJ2-7; 12 bases agree with TRBD2. The ends lost 0 bases at V and 10 bases at J; junction bases unmatched: 7. Germline values: CDR1 SGHVS, CDR2 FNYEAQ. The length of the CDR3 is 15 residues. Here the CDR3 reads CASSLAYASGGVQYF. The CDR3, as DNA: TGTGCCAGCAGCTTAGCGTATGCTAGCGGGGGGGTACAGTACTTC. Full variable domain (outside the CDR3, taken from reference TRBV7-6 and TRBJ2-7): GAGVSQSPRYKVTKRGQDVALRCDPISGHVSLYWYRQALGQGPEFLTYFNYEAQQDKSGLPNDRFSAERPEGSISTLTIQRTEQRDSAMYRCASSLAYASGGVQYFGPGTRLTVT.

Turning to this clonotype: This sequence may be a read error, since a much larger clone differs from it by one base. The chain employs TRBV7-4 and TRBJ1-2, with D maybe TRBD1 (6 bases). The CDR3 length is 13 residues. Germline CDR1 SGHVT, CDR2 SQSDAQ. V lost 10 bases to trimming and J lost 6 bases, with 18 bases between them. CDR3 region: CAMRGGGEDGYTF. In nucleotides, the CDR3 is TGTGCCATGCGGGGGGGCGGGGAGGATGGCTACACCTTC.